The 13 T cell receptor beta chains reported below all come from one sample, sequenced in a study of blood T cell repertoires in COVID-19. Libraries were prepared by immunoSEQ multiplex PCR; TCRdb keeps only in-frame clonotypes and omits some of them. The sample holds approximately 300,000 clones, about 84% seen once. Sample: peripheral blood. These receptors were taken from a woman aged 45-65 years with acute or convalescent COVID-19.

The chain joins TRBV5-6 to TRBJ2-2, with D possibly being TRBD1 (6 bases). The germline V gene has CDR1 SGHDT and CDR2 YYEEEE. The length of the CDR3 is 15 residues. The germline V and J ends were trimmed by 0 bases and 5 bases, with 11 bases remaining between them. The CDR3 sequence: CASSLEQGWTGELFF. CDR3 nucleotide sequence: TGTGCCAGCAGCTTGGAGCAGGGGTGGACCGGGGAGCTGTTTTTT.

This sequence joins TRBV11-3 and TRBJ2-5, with 10 bases identical to TRBD2. The CDR3 has 14 residues. Per the germline V gene, CDR1 is SGHNT and CDR2 is YENEEA. The V gene end was trimmed by 1 base and the J gene end by 5 bases; junction bases not matched to a gene: 1. The CDR3 region is CASSLASGSETQYF. The CDR3, as DNA: TGTGCCAGCAGCTTAGCTAGCGGGAGTGAGACCCAGTACTTC.

The chain recombines TRBV14 with TRBJ1-3; a possible D gene is TRBD1 (6 bases). Trimming pared 7 bases from V and 2 bases from J, leaving 12 bases between. This CDR3 has 14 residues. CDR1 is SGHDN, CDR2 FVKESK, per germline. The CDR3 DNA is TGTGCCAGCACCGCCGGGGGGCCTGGAAACACCATATATTTT. Protein sequence: CASTAGGPGNTIYF.

The chain carries TRBV7-2 and TRBJ1-6; possibly TRBD1 for D (5 bases). CDR3 size: 14 residues. Germline CDR1 is SGHTA and CDR2 is FQGNSA. The ends were cut back, 1 base at V and 10 bases at J, with 11 bases in the middle. The CDR3 reads CASSLGGRRSPLHF. The CDR3 bases are TGTGCCAGCAGCTTAGGGGGCCGGCGGTCACCCCTCCACTTT.

The genes are TRBV5-5 and TRBJ2-5; D uncertain. V was clipped by 0 bases and J by 4 bases, with 10 bases between them. The CDR3 is made up of 14 amino acids. The germline gives CDR1 SGHKS, CDR2 YYEKEE (reference sequence). The CDR3: CASSLAALRETQYF. CDR3 in DNA: TGTGCCAGCAGCTTGGCCGCGTTGAGAGAGACCCAGTACTTC.

A single count supports this clone. The rearrangement joins TRBV28 to TRBJ2-7, with D possibly TRBD2 on 6 matching bases. Germline-derived CDR1 and CDR2 are MDHEN and SYDVKM. The CDR3 extends over 14 amino acids. The V and J ends lost 6 bases and 5 bases respectively, with 17 bases between them. As DNA, the CDR3 is TGTGCCAGCAGCAACTCCGGGGGTGTGCACGAGCAGTACTTC. It yields the protein CASSNSGGVHEQYF.

The CDR3 loop is CASSFGAGGRSTDTQYF. CDR3 DNA: TGCGCCAGCAGCTTTGGGGCGGGAGGACGGAGCACAGATACGCAGTATTTT. The chain joins TRBV5-1 to TRBJ2-3; 8 bases align to TRBD2. CDR3 size: 17 residues. V dropped 2 bases and J dropped 0; count of bases not matched to a gene: 8. The V gene's germline CDR1 is SGHRS and CDR2 YFSETQ.

The rearrangement joins TRBV19 to TRBJ2-1, with D uncertain. CDR1 is LNHDA and CDR2 is SQIVND in the germline V gene (reference sequence). CDR3 size: 11 residues. Trimming took 2 bases from V and 11 from J, leaving 7 bases between them. CDR3 DNA sequence: TGTGCCAGTAGTATACGACACAAGCAGTTCTTC. This translates into CASSIRHKQFF. Supplemented by reference TRBV19 and TRBJ2-1, the full variable domain reads DGGITQSPKYLFRKEGQNVTLSCEQNLNHDAMYWYRQDPGQGLRLIYYSQIVNDFQKGDIAEGYSVSREKKESFPLTVTSAQKNPTAFYLCASSIRHKQFFGPGTRLTVL.

The chain combines TRBV5-1 with TRBJ2-7; tentatively, D is TRBD2 (5 bases). V lost 5 bases and J 6 bases, leaving 21 bases between the germline ends. Germline assignment: CDR1 SGHRS and CDR2 YFSETQ. The CDR3 covers 15 residues. In DNA, the CDR3 is TGCGCCAGCAGGCCCCCGGGGATCTCTCGTGGCGAGCAGTACTTC. The encoded protein is CASRPPGISRGEQYF. Full variable domain (rest looked up from reference TRBV5-1 and TRBJ2-7): KAGVTQTPRYLIKTRGQQVTLSCSPISGHRSVSWYQQTPGQGLQFLFEYFSETQRNKGNFPGRFSGRQFSNSRSEMNVSTLELGDSALYLCASRPPGISRGEQYFGPGTRLTVT.

V is TRBV7-2 and J is TRBJ2-7; 7 nucleotides line up with TRBD2. Germline CDR1 SGHTA, CDR2 FQGNSA. The CDR3 runs 15 residues. Unmatched junction bases numbered 10, after V lost 5 bases and J lost 3 bases. CDR3 DNA: TGTGCCAGCAGCCCTCCCGCCGGGGGGTTCTACGAGCAGTACTTC. Its protein is CASSPPAGGFYEQYF.

The chain couples TRBV27 to TRBJ1-2; 8 bases line up with TRBD1. From germline, CDR1 is MNHEY and CDR2 SMNVEV (reference sequence). The CDR3 has 16 amino acids. J was trimmed by 4 bases and V by 6 bases; bases with no gene match: 13. The CDR3 region is CASSPPAGGGSYGYTF. In DNA form, the CDR3 reads TGTGCCAGCAGCCCCCCAGCAGGGGGCGGGAGCTATGGCTACACCTTC.

The genes are TRBV25-1 and TRBJ2-5; maybe TRBD1 (6 bases). Trimming removed 1 base at V and 3 bases at J, with 12 bases between. The CDR3 contains 15 residues. The germline CDR1 and CDR2 sequences are MGHDK and SYGVNS. This CDR3 is CASSEFWAGEETQYF. The CDR3 nucleotides are TGTGCCAGCAGTGAATTTTGGGCAGGGGAAGAGACCCAGTACTTC.

V gene TRBV5-1 combines with J gene TRBJ1-2; the match to TRBD1 covers 7 bases. Germline trimming cut 4 bases from V and 5 bases from J; bases unmatched to any gene: 14. This CDR3 region has 16 residues. Germline V CDR1 and CDR2: SGHRS, YFSETQ. CDR3 loop: CASSRGQHDMIYGYTF. The CDR3 DNA follows: TGCGCCAGCAGCCGGGGACAGCACGATATGATTTATGGCTACACCTTC.